This TCR beta chain was sequenced in a study of cytomegalovirus exposure and HLA in healthy donors. The CDR3 contains 16 residues. The V segment lost 0 bases and the J segment 2 bases; nucleotides outside the gene matches: 5. Germline CDR1 is SGDLS and CDR2 is YYNGEE. Researchers ran the PCR with 60 Vbeta and 13 Jbeta primers. The table came from immunoSEQ multiplex PCR; TCRdb's copy has only in-frame clones and leaves some out. Found here are roughly 170,000 clones, around four fifths of them singletons; the top ten hold approximately 1.4%. The sequenced sample consisted of PBMCs. V is TRBV9 and J is TRBJ1-3; 7 bases map to TRBD1. The receptor was derived from a man younger than 40 in good health and CMV-seronegative. In nucleotides, the CDR3 is TGTGCCAGCAGCGTAGCGAACACAGGGGCTGGAAACACCATATATTTT. Translating it yields CASSVANTGAGNTIYF.